This paragraph covers one T cell receptor beta chain sequence. This clonotype was counted a few times. The antigen it recognizes is unknown. No base quality values were provided; no much bigger clone lies one nucleotide off. This specimen comes from a study of T cells in Graves' hyperthyroidism and ophthalmopathy (dated by TCRdb to between 2018 and 2021). Regarding the study in general: Peripheral blood samples were taken at the time of initial diagnosis, prior to any treatment. An independent validation cohort of 18 to 20 hyperthyroidism patients and 17 patients who later progressed to ophthalmopathy tested prospective prediction of ophthalmopathy. In about 6 Graves' hyperthyroidism patients, the study also compared T-cell repertoires from thyroid tissue with T-cell repertoires from blood. After blood sampling, hyperthyroidism patients were treated with methimazole at a starting dose of 30 mg daily, and ophthalmopathy patients were treated with high-dose intravenous methylprednisolone. The 90 to 100 discovery patients were randomly split 7:3 into training and test sets. TCR V-J signatures able to tell the groups apart were searched for in a discovery cohort of 100 or so patients, of whom more than 40 had Graves' ophthalmopathy and around 57 had stable Graves' hyperthyroidism. According to the paper, TCR Vbeta CDR3 sequencing was carried out on more than 120 peripheral blood samples, which came from approximately 41 ophthalmopathy, around 74 hyperthyroidism and roughly 17 progressor patients.

The study at large found these results: No statistical method was used to fix the sample size in advance, and group allocation was not hidden from the investigators. Most expanded thyroid clonotypes (frequency above 0.001) were also found in blood, which suggests that blood repertoires may mirror thyroid immune responses. Ophthalmopathy was separated from stable hyperthyroidism by a 13 V-J signature model, with approximately 90% sensitivity and 81% to 82% specificity obtained in cross-validation and 80%/75% obtained in testing. In validation, the model predicted progression to ophthalmopathy with approximately 71% sensitivity and 72.22% specificity, a median of approximately 6.7 months before onset.

Moderately to severely active disease, a Clinical Activity Score of at least 3, a NOSPECS grade of at least 4, and a duration under 3 months were present in ophthalmopathy patients. Any patient with an uncontrolled infection, another autoimmune disease, pregnancy or lactation was excluded. Diagnoses relied on clinical symptoms, serum thyroxine and TRAb, thyroid ultrasound and orbital computed tomography. Ficoll-Paque density gradient centrifugation was used to isolate PBMCs from approximately 10 ml of fresh peripheral blood. Total RNA was extracted with Trizol reagent, and quality was checked on an Agilent 2100 Bioanalyzer. The TCR beta CDR3 regions were amplified from RNA transcripts. The TCR CDR3 was subjected to a first round of RT-PCR using the HTBI primer set and the Qiagen OneStep RT-PCR kit. A second multiplex PCR round built the libraries, followed by size selection and purification. The libraries were sequenced on an Illumina HiSeq2000 using paired-end 100 bp reads. On the authors' methods: SOAPnuke was used to process the raw data, throwing out any read that contained adapters or uncalled bases, had a mean Phred below 15, or lacked an exact constant-primer or identifier match. High-quality paired reads were merged with COPE v1.2.5, and unique nucleotide sequences were defined as clonotypes. Clonotypes were aligned to IMGT TRBV, TRBD and TRBJ reference segments using MiTCR v1.1. Analysis was restricted to V-J combinations with a frequency above 0.0001, which covered roughly 99% of repertoires. The TCS score was defined as the ratio of F50 (clonal expansion) to E x V (chaos), calculated using BLOSUM62-based TCRdist between CDR3 peptides within each V-J. Welch's t-statistics and random forest reduced some 510 V-J features to 13, which were used in a naive Bayes classifier (R e1071). TCRdb's own reprocessing of the public reads used fastp at Q25 and MiXCR and kept productive beta chains. Rows with a matching CDR3 protein are joined into one entry that keeps the most common DNA and genes. These V and J calls derive from TCRdb rather than the authors' analysis. The sample contains a few hundred thousand distinct CDR3 sequences, 14% of them found a single time. Around a fifth of the sample is taken by the ten largest.

The CDR3 holds 11 amino acids from the cysteine to the phenylalanine. The CDR3 DNA has 33 bases and is translated from base 1. Trimming at the junction amounts to 5 bases on V and 2 bases on J, and the germline ends lie 7 bases apart. CDR1 and CDR2 are drawn from the germline V gene: SQVTM, ANQGSEA. The sample comprised blood. The sequence derives from a woman aged 25 to 39 with Graves' ophthalmopathy. The V gene is TRBV29-1 and the J gene is TRBJ2-7; the D gene remains uncertain. The DNA is as follows: TGCAGCGTTAAAAAAACCTACGAGCAGTACTTC. Its translation is CSVKKTYEQYF.